A single T cell receptor beta chain is shown here with its context. The antigen remains undetermined. One entry per CDR3 protein, called by TCRdb with MiXCR from the 5' RACE reads. There are approximately 220,000 distinct CDR3 sequences in the sample; 20% to 30% occur only once, and less than 8.5% lies in the top ten. CDR3 length: 13 amino acids. V gave up 5 bases and J gave up 2 bases; unmatched junction bases: 3. CDR1 is SGHRS and CDR2 is YFSETQ in the germline V gene. These data originate in a study of CD8 T cells in ankylosing spondylitis. Findings and limits, study-wide: Disease-linked clones were CD8+ and relatively rare in peripheral blood. It appeared that ankylosing spondylitis blood was characterized by a TCR beta motif of about eight highly homologous variants.

The gene calls are TRBV5-1 and TRBJ2-5, with TRBD2 matching over 7 bases. Sequenced sample: blood, either unsorted or a sorted T cell fraction (not recorded which). This sequence originates from a male donor with ankylosing spondylitis or in good health (not recorded which). The CDR3 sequence is CASRAGGQETQYF. CDR3 DNA: TGCGCCAGCAGGGCCGGGGGGCAAGAGACCCAGTACTTC.